This TCR beta chain appears in the sequencing data of a study of T cell responses to AZD1222 COVID-19 vaccine. The assay was immunoSEQ multiplex PCR, and TCRdb's table has in-frame clones only and misses some. This sample yields about 110,000 clones, of which about 92% are seen a single time; 3.1% belongs to the top ten. The CDR3 contains 12 residues. The V end lost 6 bases, the J end lost 0 bases, and 7 bases lay between the germline ends. Germline V gives CDR1 SGHRS, CDR2 YFSETQ. V usage is TRBV5-1 and J usage is TRBJ2-7; no firm D call. The starting material was peripheral blood, obtained on day 0 of MenACWY control vaccination. The origin of this receptor is an adult in good health. CDR3 sequence: CASKGRSYEQYF. CDR3 DNA: TGCGCCAGCAAGGGCCGCTCCTACGAGCAGTACTTC.